One T cell receptor (beta chain) is described in this entry. This clone was recorded once. Its antigen remains undetermined. No much larger clone exists at a distance of one base, and base qualities are not known. The data were taken from a study of CD4+ T cells in melanoma (dated by TCRdb to 2021 to 2024). In the study overall: The study investigated neoantigen-specific CD4+ T cells in human melanoma.

The donors were people with melanoma. Study-level results and caveats: Neoantigen-specific CD4+ T cells in melanoma were reported to have a range of differentiation states. The report described a correlation between neoantigen-specific CD4+ T cells and the function of CD8+ T cells, macrophages and B cells.

Libraries were built with the immunoSEQ multiplex PCR assay. In its TCRdb copy, this immuneACCESS table keeps in-frame sequences only and misses some clones. Where compared with another copy, unresolved V genes explain less than half of these, and the others have no known cause. For this sample the table gives fewer than 150,000 clones, of which around nine tenths were detected only once. Jointly, the top ten make up about 1.5% of the sample. Trimming at the junction amounts to 7 bases on V and 6 bases on J, and the germline ends lie 13 bases apart. Based on the germline V gene (reference sequence), the CDR1 and CDR2 sequences are LNHDA and SQIVND. Counted from cysteine to phenylalanine, this CDR3 has 13 amino acids. This entry keeps only the CDR3 DNA: 39 bases, framed from base 1.

The source of this sequence is a human donor with melanoma. Recombination linked TRBV19 to TRBJ2-1; the best D guess is TRBD1, with 6 bases matching. In nucleotides, the sequence is TGTGCCAGTAAGGTCGCAGGGGCCAATGAGCAGTTCTTC. Translated, it gives CASKVAGANEQFF.